The 27 T cell receptor beta chains in this list originate from one sample, sequenced in a study of beta chain features in type 1 diabetes. The whole isolated RNA underwent reverse transcription, so sequencing captured expressed TCRB transcripts. Sequencing was performed with immunoSEQ multiplex PCR; in TCRdb, only in-frame clones are kept and a portion is missing. The sample holds under 450,000 clones, roughly 14% seen once. Sequencing was carried out using naive CD4+ T cells from blood. All receptors derive from a man aged 25-45 years in good health.

This clone has only a few counts. The chain uses TRBV4-1 and TRBJ1-2; D unresolved. CDR3 length equals 14 residues. V was clipped by 1 base and J by 2 bases, with 8 bases between them. Germline V CDR1 and CDR2: MGHRA, YSYEKL. CDR3 DNA: TGCGCCAGCAGCCAAGCCCCCTCGAACTATGGCTACACCTTC. Its protein product is CASSQAPSNYGYTF.

This clone was found a few times. This rearrangement joins TRBV5-4 to TRBJ2-5, with TRBD1 as a possible D gene (6 bases). Trimming removed 3 bases from V and 0 bases from J, with 12 bases in between. The CDR3 sequence is 15 residues long. Per germline, CDR1 SGHNT and CDR2 YYREEE (reference sequence). CDR3 residues: CASSYGGRDQETQYF. CDR3 coding DNA: TGTGCCAGCAGCTATGGGGGCAGGGACCAAGAGACCCAGTACTTC.

The chain has TRBV6-5 and TRBJ1-1, with a weak D call TRBD1 (6 bases). The CDR3 loop spans 14 amino acids. Germline assignment: CDR1 MNHEY and CDR2 SVGAGI. The V and J ends lost 4 bases and 4 bases respectively, with 13 bases between them. CDR3 residues: CASSLDRTSTEAFF. CDR3 nucleotides: TGTGCCAGCAGTTTAGACAGGACCAGCACTGAAGCTTTCTTT.

A few counts support this clone. Other nucleotide sequences in the sample specify the same CDR3. The rearrangement uses TRBV29-1 and TRBJ1-1; D gene ambiguous. This CDR3 is 10 amino acids long. V was pared by 4 bases and J by 8 bases, with 8 bases between. The germline gives CDR1 SQVTM, CDR2 ANQGSEA. CDR3 amino acids: CSVAGSEAFF. The DNA for the CDR3 is TGCAGCGTTGCTGGCTCCGAAGCTTTCTTT.

This clone occurred a few times. V usage is TRBV2 and J usage is TRBJ2-2; 11 bases agree with TRBD2. The CDR3 is 15 amino acids. Germline values: CDR1 SNHLY, CDR2 FYNNEI. Trimming at V came to 6 bases and at J to 6 bases, leaving 6 bases not matched to a gene. The CDR3 nucleotides read TGTGCCAGCAGGCCACTAGCGGGAGTGGCCGGGGAGCTGTTTTTT. It encodes CASRPLAGVAGELFF. Full variable domain (rest looked up from reference TRBV2 and TRBJ2-2): EPEVTQTPSHQVTQMGQEVILRCVPISNHLYFYWYRQILGQKVEFLVSFYNNEISEKSEIFDDQFSVERPDGSNFTLKIRSTKLEDSAMYFCASRPLAGVAGELFFGEGSRLTVL.

The chain employs TRBV29-1 and TRBJ2-5; D not certain. CDR1 is SQVTM and CDR2 is ANQGSEA in the germline V gene. Trimming cost V 7 bases and J 4 bases, with 16 bases left between them. The CDR3 has 13 residues. CDR3 bases: TGCAGCGGTCGTCGGCTACGAGGAGAGACCCAGTACTTC. It specifies CSGRRLRGETQYF.

The V gene is TRBV10-3, the J gene TRBJ2-7; D might be TRBD1 or TRBD2, each matching 5 bases. The CDR3 is 14 amino acids. CDR1 is ENHRY, CDR2 SYGVKD, per germline. Trimming took off 4 bases at V and 2 bases at J, with 12 bases between the two ends. For the CDR3, the DNA is TGTGCCATCAGTGCCGGGGACGGAGCCTACGAGCAGTACTTC. Protein product: CAISAGDGAYEQYF.

This clone was detected a few times. The rearrangement joins TRBV25-1 to TRBJ1-2; 9 nucleotides agree with TRBD1. The CDR3 consists of 16 residues. In germline, CDR1 is MGHDK, CDR2 SYGVNS. Trimming at V came to 0 bases and at J to 3 bases, leaving 5 bases not matched to a gene. The CDR3 DNA follows: TGTGCCAGCAGTGAATATCGGGGACAGGGATACTATGGCTACACCTTC. Encoded protein: CASSEYRGQGYYGYTF.

This clone occurred a few times. The rearrangement links TRBV18 to TRBJ2-7; D might be TRBD1 (6 bases). The CDR3 spans 13 residues. Germline assignment: CDR1 KGHSH and CDR2 LQKENI. With 6 bases removed from V and 4 bases from J, the gap between germline ends came to 13 bases. This CDR3 reads CASSPVQGYEQYV. CDR3 nucleotides: TGTGCCAGCTCCCCCGTTCAGGGGTACGAGCAGTACGTC.

In this sample, this clone turned up a few times. The identical CDR3 is also encoded by other nucleotide sequences in the sample. This chain joins TRBV29-1 and TRBJ2-2; 8 nucleotides match TRBD2. The CDR3 has 16 amino acids. Unmatched junction bases numbered 7, after V lost 1 base and J lost 3 bases. CDR1 and CDR2 (germline): SQVTM, ANQGSEA. The chain's CDR3 is CSVEGGSGGYTGELFF. In DNA form, the CDR3 reads TGCAGCGTTGAAGGGGGAAGCGGGGGCTACACCGGGGAGCTGTTTTTT.

A few counts support this clone. The CDR3 region is CASSPMRVTGELFF. As DNA, the CDR3 is TGCGCCAGCAGCCCGATGCGAGTCACCGGGGAGCTGTTTTTT. V gene TRBV4-1 combines with J gene TRBJ2-2, with D unresolved. The CDR3 runs 14 residues. Trimming left V 4 bases short and J 4 bases short, with 10 bases between. Germline CDR1 and CDR2: MGHRA and YSYEKL.

This clone occurred many times. The J gene is TRBJ2-2, the V gene TRBV29-1; 9 bases are shared with TRBD1. Germline-derived CDR1 and CDR2 are SQVTM and ANQGSEA. This CDR3 is built from 16 residues. After removal of 7 bases from V and 3 bases from J, the junction contained 12 bases not matched to a gene. The CDR3 here is CSANRPGQGHTGELFF. The CDR3 nucleotides are TGCAGCGCCAATAGACCGGGACAGGGCCACACCGGGGAGCTGTTTTTT.

This clone came up many times. The chain recombines TRBV7-9 with TRBJ1-1; D uncertain. Germline V gene data show CDR1 as SEHNR and CDR2 as FQNEAQ (reference sequence). The V gene lost 7 bases and the J gene lost 5 bases, with 11 bases spanning the gap. CDR3 length: 12 amino acids. Here the CDR3 DNA reads TGTGCCAGCACTTCGGGTCTTACTGAAGCTTTCTTT. Amino acids: CASTSGLTEAFF.

This clone was observed a handful of times. V gene TRBV6-5 combines with J gene TRBJ2-1; 7 nucleotides line up with TRBD2. The CDR3 totals 13 residues. After removal of 7 bases from V and 6 bases from J, the junction contained 6 bases not matched to a gene. CDR1 is MNHEY and CDR2 is SVGAGI in the germline V gene. In nucleotides, the CDR3 is TGTGCCAGCACCGGACTAGGGCCCAATGAGCAGTTCTTC. Translation: CASTGLGPNEQFF.

This clone has a handful of counts. The gene calls are TRBV27 and TRBJ1-6; no definite D call. Trimming cost V 4 bases and J 7 bases, with 11 bases left between them. Germline V gene sequence: CDR1 MNHEY, CDR2 SMNVEV (reference sequence). This CDR3 has 14 amino acids. The CDR3 DNA reads as TGTGCCAGCAGTTCCGACCGGGTGAATTCACCCCTCCACTTT. Protein product: CASSSDRVNSPLHF.

This rearrangement joins TRBV4-3 to TRBJ1-2; D unresolved. The CDR3 contains 16 residues. CDR1 LGHNA and CDR2 YSLEER come from the germline V gene. V was pared by 0 bases and J by 2 bases, with 13 bases between. CDR3 sequence reads: CASSQDWAAKNYGYTF. The DNA of the CDR3 is TGCGCCAGCAGCCAAGATTGGGCAGCCAAAAACTATGGCTACACCTTC.

This clone has a handful of counts. V is TRBV6-1 and J is TRBJ2-3; 9 bases match TRBD2. This CDR3 is 16 amino acids long. Germline V gives CDR1 MNHNS, CDR2 SASEGT. V shed 2 bases and J 5 bases; nucleotides not matched to a gene: 8. The CDR3 loop reads CASSELSGRRGDTQYF. The CDR3 DNA reads as TGTGCCAGCAGTGAACTTAGCGGGAGAAGGGGAGATACGCAGTATTTT.

The J gene is TRBJ2-5, the V gene TRBV30, with TRBD1 matching over 7 bases. This CDR3 is 13 amino acids long. J gave up 5 bases and V 1 base, and 4 bases lay outside the gene matches. Germline-derived CDR1 and CDR2 are GTSNPN and SVGIG (reference sequence). This CDR3 reads CAWSAETGETQYF. The CDR3, as DNA: TGTGCCTGGAGTGCCGAGACAGGGGAGACCCAGTACTTC.

This clone has more than one count but fewer than ten. The rearrangement joins TRBV15 to TRBJ2-3; 11 bases are shared with TRBD2. The trim removed 3 bases at V and 3 bases at J, leaving 8 bases unmatched. This CDR3 is 17 amino acids long. CDR1 and CDR2 (germline): LNHNV, YYDKDF (reference sequence). The CDR3 nucleotides are TGTGCCACCAGCAGGGATAGCGGGAGGGCCCCTACAGATACGCAGTATTTT. Protein sequence: CATSRDSGRAPTDTQYF.

This clone was seen a few times. This rearrangement joins TRBV5-1 to TRBJ1-5; 8 positions match TRBD1. The CDR3 extends over 15 amino acids. V shed 0 bases, J shed 5 bases, and the junction held 4 bases outside the gene matches. Germline loops: CDR1 SGHRS, CDR2 YFSETQ. The CDR3 DNA reads TGCGCCAGCAGCTTGGGGACAGGGAACTATCAGCCCCAGCATTTT. Translating it yields CASSLGTGNYQPQHF.

This clone was recorded a few times. V is TRBV28 and J is TRBJ2-5; D is tentatively TRBD1 or TRBD2 (6 bases each). This CDR3 comprises 15 residues. Germline assignment: CDR1 MDHEN and CDR2 SYDVKM. V was shortened by 3 bases and J by 4 bases, with 15 bases between the two germline ends. The DNA for the CDR3 is TGTGCCAGCAGTTTCCCGATCAGGGGAGGAGAGACCCAGTACTTC. It yields the protein CASSFPIRGGETQYF. The full variable domain, in which reference TRBV28 and TRBJ2-5 provide the parts outside the CDR3, is DVKVTQSSRYLVKRTGEKVFLECVQDMDHENMFWYRQDPGLGLRLIYFSYDVKMKEKGDIPEGYSVSREKKERFSLILESASTNQTSMYLCASSFPIRGGETQYFGPGTRLLVL.

This clone turned up a few times. This rearrangement joins TRBV5-1 to TRBJ1-2, with 8 bases identical to TRBD1. The CDR3 consists of 14 residues. Per germline, CDR1 SGHRS and CDR2 YFSETQ. The trim removed 4 bases at V and 5 bases at J, leaving 7 bases unmatched. The CDR3 loop is CASSQTGVVYGYTF. CDR3 DNA: TGCGCCAGCAGCCAGACAGGGGTGGTTTATGGCTACACCTTC.

This clone was detected only a few times. The gene calls are TRBV28 and TRBJ2-7; weak D call: TRBD1 (6 bases). V was pared by 5 bases and J by 2 bases, with 16 bases between. The length of the CDR3 is 15 residues. CDR1 MDHEN and CDR2 SYDVKM come from the germline V gene. CDR3: CASSKADSNPYEQYV. The CDR3 DNA reads TGTGCCAGCAGTAAGGCGGACAGTAACCCCTACGAGCAGTACGTC.

CDR3 in amino acids: CASSVSWSGDNEQFF. The CDR3 DNA reads TGTGCCAGCAGCGTCAGCTGGTCAGGCGACAATGAGCAGTTCTTC. V is TRBV9 and J is TRBJ2-1; D gene ambiguous. Per the germline V gene, CDR1 is SGDLS and CDR2 is YYNGEE. The V end lost 2 bases, the J end lost 5 bases, and 14 bases lay between the germline ends. The CDR3 spans 15 residues. The full variable domain, rest sourced from reference TRBV9 and TRBJ2-1, is DSGVTQTPKHLITATGQRVTLRCSPRSGDLSVYWYQQSLDQGLQFLIQYYNGEERAKGNILERFSAQQFPDLHSELNLSSLELGDSALYFCASSVSWSGDNEQFFGPGTRLTVL.

This clone occurred many times. The chain employs TRBV21-1 and TRBJ2-7; the table's D gene call, TRBD1, was not cross checked with the DNA. TRBV21-1 is designated a pseudogene. The CDR3 totals 11 residues. CDR3 nucleotide sequence: TGTGCCAGCAGCGGACACGAGGAGCAGTACGTC. It translates to CASSGHEEQYV.

This clone was detected a few times. The chain combines TRBV27 with TRBJ2-6, with D unclear. CDR1 and CDR2 (germline): MNHEY, SMNVEV (reference sequence). Trimming removed 3 bases at V and 4 bases at J, with 4 bases between. The length of the CDR3 is 13 residues. This CDR3 reads CASSFRGANVLTF. The CDR3 coding sequence is TGTGCCAGCAGTTTTAGGGGGGCCAACGTCCTGACTTTC.

Concerning this clone: Distinct nucleotide sequences in the sample also encode this CDR3. J is TRBJ2-5 and V is TRBV7-2; TRBD2 agrees at 12 bases. The CDR3 sequence is 15 residues long. Germline loops: CDR1 SGHTA, CDR2 FQGNSA. The J segment lost 4 bases and the V segment lost 2 bases, leaving 2 bases of the junction unmatched. The CDR3 region is CASSLLAGGRETQYF. The CDR3 DNA is TGTGCCAGCAGCTTACTAGCGGGGGGGCGAGAGACCCAGTACTTC.